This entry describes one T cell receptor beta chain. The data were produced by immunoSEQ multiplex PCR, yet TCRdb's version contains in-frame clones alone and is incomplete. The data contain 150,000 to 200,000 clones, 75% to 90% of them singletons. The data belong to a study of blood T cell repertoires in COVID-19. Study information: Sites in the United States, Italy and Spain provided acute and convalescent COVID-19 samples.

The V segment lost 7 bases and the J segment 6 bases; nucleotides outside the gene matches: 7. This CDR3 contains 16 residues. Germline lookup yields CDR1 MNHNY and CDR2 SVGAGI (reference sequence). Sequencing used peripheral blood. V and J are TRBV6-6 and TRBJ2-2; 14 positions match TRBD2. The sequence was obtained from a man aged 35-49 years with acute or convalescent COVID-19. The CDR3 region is CASITTSGGVAGELFF. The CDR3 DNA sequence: TGTGCCAGCATTACGACTAGCGGGGGGGTGGCCGGGGAGCTGTTTTTT.